These 20 T cell receptor beta chains were sequenced from one sample in a study of PD-1 blockade in classical Hodgkin lymphoma (dated by TCRdb to the early 2020s). The library was made by the immunoSEQ multiplex PCR assay. TCRdb holds this immuneACCESS table with in-frame rearrangements only. Some clones are missing; in checked studies, unresolved V genes explain under half, and the rest has no known cause. This sample lists about 150,000 clones; around 84% were detected once. Roughly 9.2% of the sample rests with the top ten. This sample's time point label indicates: cycle 2 day 1 (C2D1) of nivolumab. Every trial patient had relapsed after autologous stem cell transplantation, and cohorts A, B and C differed in prior brentuximab vedotin exposure. Here the sequenced sample was peripheral blood mononuclear cells (PBMCs), taken before the second cycle of nivolumab. The source of these receptors is a human donor with classical Hodgkin lymphoma.

The rearrangement uses TRBV18 and TRBJ1-5, with TRBD1 identical over 7 bases. The CDR3 totals 14 residues. Germline CDR1 is KGHSH and CDR2 is LQKENI. Germline trimming cut 5 bases from V and 4 bases from J; bases unmatched to any gene: 5. The CDR3 spells CASSGTAPNQPQHF. The CDR3 nucleotides read TGTGCCAGCTCAGGGACAGCCCCAAATCAGCCCCAGCATTTT.

This clone came up a few times. This may be a read error: a much more frequent sequence differs by one nucleotide. Additional DNA sequences in this sample encode the identical CDR3. The chain recombines TRBV7-2 with TRBJ1-1, with D maybe TRBD1 (5 bases). CDR1 and CDR2 from the germline V gene are SGHTA and FQGNSA. V shed 1 base and J shed 1 base, with 7 bases lying between them. The CDR3 loop spans 14 amino acids. The CDR3 DNA reads TGTGCCAGCAGCTTAGTGGGGGGGAACACTGAAGCTTTCTTT. Its protein product is CASSLVGGNTEAFF.

This chain's CDR3 is CASGRLGTGRPKNIQYF. The CDR3 DNA follows: TGTGCCAGTGGCCGATTGGGGACAGGGAGGCCCAAAAACATTCAGTACTTC. The rearrangement uses TRBV5-8 and TRBJ2-4; TRBD1 matches at 9 bases. CDR1 is SGHTS, CDR2 YDEGEE, per germline. The CDR3 is made up of 17 amino acids. J gave up 2 bases and V 8 bases, and 14 bases lay outside the gene matches.

By share, this clone ranks as medium-sized. The chain couples TRBV4-1 to TRBJ2-1, with a possible D match to TRBD2 (7 bases). This CDR3 is 17 amino acids long. In germline, CDR1 is MGHRA, CDR2 YSYEKL. Trimming pared 4 bases from V and 0 bases from J, leaving 16 bases between. For the CDR3, the DNA is TGCGCCAGCAGCCCTGCGGGGGCTCAGAGCTCCTACAATGAGCAGTTCTTC. Translated, it gives CASSPAGAQSSYNEQFF.

The chain is built from TRBV4-1 and TRBJ1-1; D is undetermined. This CDR3 spans 19 amino acids. Trimming removed 0 bases at V and 3 bases at J, with 23 bases between. CDR1 is MGHRA and CDR2 is YSYEKL in the germline V gene. The CDR3 DNA reads as TGCGCCAGCAGCCAAGATCGGAAAATCTTAGCCGCCGACTACACTGAAGCTTTCTTT. Encoded protein: CASSQDRKILAADYTEAFF.

The chain joins TRBV6-8 to TRBJ2-7; either TRBD1 or TRBD2 may fit D (5 bases each). The CDR3 has 18 amino acids. Trimming removed 6 bases from V and 2 bases from J, with 26 bases in between. Germline assignment: CDR1 MNHGY and CDR2 SAAAGT. The CDR3 reads CASRAPDAGPEGTYEQYF. In nucleotides, the CDR3 is TGTGCCAGCAGAGCTCCGGATGCAGGGCCCGAGGGGACCTACGAGCAGTACTTC.

V gene TRBV10-2 combines with J gene TRBJ1-4; 8 bases align to TRBD1. This CDR3 spans 14 amino acids. Germline V CDR1 and CDR2: WSHSY, SAAADI. The V and J ends lost 5 bases and 7 bases, in that order; junction bases with no gene match: 6. For the CDR3, the DNA is TGCGCCAGCAGTATAAGACAGGGGAGTGAAAAACTGTTTTTT. Translated: CASSIRQGSEKLFF.

This chain uses TRBV6-5 with TRBJ2-5, with a tentative D call TRBD1 (6 bases). Trimming removed 0 bases from V and 5 bases from J, with 13 bases in between. This CDR3 contains 15 residues. CDR1 and CDR2 from the germline V gene are MNHEY and SVGAGI. Here the CDR3 reads CASSYSRTAAETQYF. As DNA, the CDR3 is TGTGCCAGCAGTTACTCGAGGACAGCCGCGGAGACCCAGTACTTC.

The chain couples TRBV5-1 to TRBJ2-1; perhaps TRBD1 as D (6 bases). Per the germline V gene, CDR1 is SGHRS and CDR2 is YFSETQ. V was shortened by 0 bases and J by 4 bases, with 11 bases between the two germline ends. The CDR3 runs to 15 residues. DNA of the CDR3: TGCGCCAGCAGCTTGGGGGCAGGGGCGTACAATGAGCAGTTCTTC. Its protein product is CASSLGAGAYNEQFF.

The chain carries TRBV7-9 and TRBJ2-6; D may be TRBD1 (6 bases). The V end lost 3 bases, the J end lost 4 bases, and 13 bases lay between the germline ends. Germline V gene sequence: CDR1 SEHNR, CDR2 FQNEAQ (reference sequence). This CDR3 is built from 16 residues. The CDR3 nucleotides read TGTGCCAGCAGCTTTAGGTCAGGGGAGGGGGCCAACGTCCTGACTTTC. It specifies CASSFRSGEGANVLTF.

This chain uses TRBV13 with TRBJ2-3; no clear D. The V and J ends lost 5 bases and 2 bases respectively, with 8 bases between them. The CDR3 is 13 amino acids. Germline V CDR1 and CDR2: PRHDT, FYEKMQ (reference sequence). CDR3 bases: TGTGCCAGCAGCAACCCCGCCACAGATACGCAGTATTTT. As protein: CASSNPATDTQYF.

The chain employs TRBV28 and TRBJ2-7; TRBD1 matches at 7 bases. CDR1 is MDHEN and CDR2 is SYDVKM in the germline V gene. V trimming: 8 bases; J trimming: 2 bases; junction bases outside the gene matches: 3. There are 12 residues in the CDR3. CDR3 amino acids: CASQDRPYEQYF. The CDR3 DNA reads as TGTGCCAGCCAGGACAGGCCCTACGAGCAGTACTTC.

In its sample, this clone was seen once. The chain employs TRBV5-1 and TRBJ2-1; D could derive from TRBD1 or TRBD2 (7 bases each). CDR1 is SGHRS, CDR2 YFSETQ, per germline. Trimming pared 5 bases from V and 1 base from J, leaving 16 bases between. The CDR3 is 16 residues long. CDR3 in DNA: TGCGCCAGCAGTGTCCAGGGGGGGAGTTCCTACAATGAGCAGTTCTTC. Translated, it gives CASSVQGGSSYNEQFF.

With regard to this clone: Additional DNA sequences in this sample encode the identical CDR3. The V call is TRBV18, the J call TRBJ1-1; D is uncertain. Trimming removed 3 bases at V and 1 base at J, with 3 bases between. The CDR3 extends over 12 amino acids. The germline V gene has CDR1 KGHSH and CDR2 LQKENI. CDR3 DNA: TGTGCCAGCTCACCTAAGAACACTGAAGCTTTCTTT. Translated: CASSPKNTEAFF.

This rearrangement joins TRBV4-1 to TRBJ1-2; 7 positions match TRBD1. The CDR3 length is 16 residues. The junction had 7 bases not matched to a gene; V was cut back by 0 bases and J by 3 bases. Germline V gives CDR1 MGHRA, CDR2 YSYEKL. CDR3 nucleotides: TGCGCCAGCAGCCAAGATCGACAGGGTGTAGACTATGGCTACACCTTC. Translating gives CASSQDRQGVDYGYTF.

The chain carries TRBV19 and TRBJ1-5; 9 bases fit TRBD1. V shed 5 bases and J 4 bases; nucleotides not matched to a gene: 6. The CDR3 contains 15 residues. Germline CDR1 and CDR2: LNHDA and SQIVND (reference sequence). CDR3 DNA sequence: TGTGCCAGTAGTTTCCCCGGGACAGGGAATCAGCCCCAGCATTTT. Translation gives CASSFPGTGNQPQHF. The variable domain in full, with the rest retrieved from reference TRBV19 and TRBJ1-5, is DGGITQSPKYLFRKEGQNVTLSCEQNLNHDAMYWYRQDPGQGLRLIYYSQIVNDFQKGDIAEGYSVSREKKESFPLTVTSAQKNPTAFYLCASSFPGTGNQPQHFGDGTRLSIL.

The genes are TRBV15 and TRBJ1-1; a weak D match, TRBD1 (6 bases). The CDR3 extends over 13 amino acids. The germline CDR1 and CDR2 sequences are LNHNV and YYDKDF (reference sequence). V was clipped by 3 bases and J by 5 bases, with 10 bases between them. The CDR3: CATSSSGTTEAFF. CDR3 coding DNA: TGTGCCACCAGCAGTTCAGGGACAACTGAAGCTTTCTTT. Using reference TRBV15 and TRBJ1-1 for the parts outside the CDR3, the full variable domain is DAMVIQNPRYQVTQFGKPVTLSCSQTLNHNVMYWYQQKSSQAPKLLFHYYDKDFNNEADTPDNFQSRRPNTSFCFLDIRSPGLGDTAMYLCATSSSGTTEAFFGQGTRLTVV.

Only a few counts were recorded for this clone. The chain is built from TRBV11-2 and TRBJ2-6; D unresolved. V was cut by 5 bases and J by 1 base, with 9 bases left in between. Germline V gene data show CDR1 as SGHAT and CDR2 as FQNNGV. The CDR3 is 15 residues long. The CDR3 DNA follows: TGTGCCAGCAGCGGATGGGGTTCTGGGGCCAACGTCCTGACTTTC. As protein: CASSGWGSGANVLTF.

The chain links TRBV18 to TRBJ1-2; TRBD1 matches at 7 bases. The CDR3 length is 13 residues. The junction had 6 bases not matched to a gene; V was cut back by 3 bases and J by 8 bases. The germline V gene encodes CDR1 KGHSH and CDR2 LQKENI. The CDR3 DNA reads as TGTGCCAGCTCACCGGCCCAGGGGGAAGGCTACACCTTC. As protein: CASSPAQGEGYTF.

V is TRBV28 and J is TRBJ2-3; D is perhaps TRBD1 (5 bases). This CDR3 is 17 amino acids long. The V end lost 3 bases, the J end lost 0 bases, and 16 bases lay between the germline ends. Germline V gene sequence: CDR1 MDHEN, CDR2 SYDVKM. CDR3 nucleotides: TGTGCCAGCAGTTTTCTCACCCTACAGGCTAGCACAGATACGCAGTATTTT. As protein: CASSFLTLQASTDTQYF.